A single sample gave rise to the 16 T cell receptor beta chains below, sequenced in a study of blood T cell repertoires in COVID-19. The protocol was immunoSEQ multiplex PCR, while the TCRdb copy is restricted to in-frame clones and leaves out a portion. The repertoire consists of tens of thousands of clones, with roughly 90% occurring once and the leading ten covering about 8.1%. The source material was peripheral blood. These receptors were collected from a man aged 25 to 40 with acute or convalescent COVID-19.

Here the CDR3 reads CASSLRNTEAFF. In DNA, the CDR3 is TGTGCCAGCAGCTTGAGGAACACTGAAGCTTTCTTT. This rearrangement joins TRBV11-2 to TRBJ1-1, with unresolved D. In germline, CDR1 is SGHAT, CDR2 FQNNGV. V was clipped by 3 bases and J by 1 base, with 3 bases between them. The CDR3 spans 12 residues.

The chain uses TRBV12-3 or TRBV12-4 and TRBJ2-7; no reliable D call. V lost 5 bases, J lost 6 bases, and 14 bases lay in between. CDR3 length equals 13 residues. The CDR3 protein is CASSQRPRAEQYF. The CDR3 DNA is TGTGCCAGCAGTCAGCGACCCCGAGCCGAGCAGTACTTC.

This chain links TRBV14 with TRBJ2-7; 13 bases fit TRBD2. The J segment lost 2 bases and the V segment lost 1 base, leaving 8 bases of the junction unmatched. The length of the CDR3 is 18 residues. From germline, CDR1 is SGHDN and CDR2 FVKESK. CDR3 sequence: CASSQVVLAGGNTYEQYF. CDR3 sequence (DNA): TGTGCCAGCAGCCAAGTTGTACTAGCGGGAGGGAACACCTACGAGCAGTACTTC. Filled out from reference TRBV14 and TRBJ2-7, the complete variable domain reads EAGVTQFPSHSVIEKGQTVTLRCDPISGHDNLYWYRRVMGKEIKFLLHFVKESKQDESGMPNNRFLAERTGGTYSTLKVQPAELEDSGVYFCASSQVVLAGGNTYEQYFGPGTRLTVT.

This rearrangement joins TRBV2 to TRBJ2-7, with D maybe TRBD2 (6 bases). Germline V gene lookup returns CDR1 SNHLY and CDR2 FYNNEI. V lost 7 bases, J lost 0 bases, and 10 bases lay in between. CDR3 length: 13 amino acids. This CDR3 is CASIGDFSYEQYF. The CDR3 DNA is TGTGCCAGCATAGGGGACTTCTCCTACGAGCAGTACTTC. The entire variable domain, with the rest obtained from reference TRBV2 and TRBJ2-7, is as follows: EPEVTQTPSHQVTQMGQEVILRCVPISNHLYFYWYRQILGQKVEFLVSFYNNEISEKSEIFDDQFSVERPDGSNFTLKIRSTKLEDSAMYFCASIGDFSYEQYFGPGTRLTVT.

This chain uses TRBV9 with TRBJ1-6, with TRBD1 as a possible D gene (5 bases). The CDR3 covers 17 residues. Germline assignment: CDR1 SGDLS and CDR2 YYNGEE. Trimming cost V 4 bases and J 1 base, with 15 bases left between them. The CDR3: CASSRTPGLSYNSPLHF. The CDR3 nucleotides are TGTGCCAGCAGCCGTACTCCGGGACTTTCCTATAATTCACCCCTCCACTTT.

The J gene is TRBJ2-4, the V gene TRBV7-8; 12 bases agree with TRBD2. In germline, CDR1 is SGHVS, CDR2 FQNEAQ. V lost 5 bases and J lost 5; bases outside the gene matches: 13. The CDR3 sequence is 18 residues long. The CDR3 protein is CASSHPSRLAGVQNIQYF. The CDR3 DNA sequence: TGTGCCAGCAGCCATCCCAGTCGACTAGCGGGAGTCCAAAACATTCAGTACTTC.

This sequence joins TRBV6-5 and TRBJ2-1; 9 nucleotides agree with TRBD2. Trimming removed 7 bases from V and 10 bases from J; junction bases left unmatched: 11. The CDR3 sequence is 14 residues long. The germline V gene encodes CDR1 MNHEY and CDR2 SVGAGI. DNA for the CDR3: TGTGCCAGCATTTTGCTAGCGGGACAGTGGGAGCAGTTCTTC. Translating it yields CASILLAGQWEQFF.

The chain joins TRBV11-3 to TRBJ2-2; 7 bases are shared with TRBD1. CDR1 is SGHNT and CDR2 is YENEEA in the germline V gene. The CDR3 consists of 17 residues. V lost 1 base and J lost 5; bases outside the gene matches: 10. This CDR3 is CASSLGLQGIRTGELFF. CDR3 sequence (DNA): TGTGCCAGCAGCTTAGGTCTACAGGGGATAAGGACCGGGGAGCTGTTTTTT.

As for this clone: The DNA is omitted, as the CDR3 cannot be located on it reliably, and the CDR3 follows TCRdb's listing. The V and J genes are TRBV4-1 and TRBJ1-2. Both ends counted, the CDR3 spans 16 residues. Looked up from germline, CDR1 is MGHRA and CDR2 is YSYEKL. This CDR3 reads CASSQASGRGLYGYTF.

This clone was seen once. The chain uses TRBV4-1 and TRBJ1-2; a weak D match, TRBD1 (5 bases). CDR1 and CDR2 from the germline V gene are MGHRA and YSYEKL. Trimming stripped 0 bases from V and 0 bases from J, with 17 bases between. The CDR3 has 18 residues. CDR3 nucleotides: TGCGCCAGCAGCCAAGATCCTTCGACAGACATAGCTAACTATGGCTACACCTTC. The encoded protein is CASSQDPSTDIANYGYTF.

Only one count was recorded for this clone. This sequence joins TRBV29-1 and TRBJ1-1, with 9 bases aligning to TRBD1. V was pared by 6 bases and J by 8 bases, with 7 bases of the junction left unmatched. Looked up from germline, CDR1 is SQVTM and CDR2 is ANQGSEA. This CDR3 has 12 residues. DNA for the CDR3: TGCAGCGTGAGGACAGGGGTAATAGAAGCTTTCTTT. Translation: CSVRTGVIEAFF.

The chain employs TRBV24-1 and TRBJ1-4; maybe TRBD1 (5 bases). This CDR3 is built from 15 residues. V lost 2 bases and J 5 bases, leaving 11 bases between the germline ends. Germline assignment: CDR1 KGHDR and CDR2 SFDVKD. The CDR3 protein is CATSDSTDKNEKLFF. In DNA, the CDR3 is TGTGCCACCAGTGATTCGACGGACAAGAATGAAAAACTGTTTTTT.

V gene TRBV4-3 combines with J gene TRBJ1-1; a possible D gene is TRBD1 (6 bases). Trimming stripped 1 base from V and 7 bases from J, with 13 bases between. The CDR3 is made up of 14 amino acids. Germline V gene sequence: CDR1 LGHNA, CDR2 YSLEER. CDR3 amino acids: CASSQGGGLSEAFF. Here the CDR3 DNA reads TGCGCCAGCAGCCAAGGGGGGGGGCTTAGTGAAGCTTTCTTT.

The gene calls are TRBV27 and TRBJ1-5; 9 bases are shared with TRBD1. V lost 8 bases, J lost 4 bases, and 6 bases stayed unmatched. Germline V CDR1 and CDR2: MNHEY, SMNVEV (reference sequence). This CDR3 is built from 14 residues. Here the CDR3 reads CASRGTGRNQPQHF. Here the CDR3 DNA reads TGTGCCAGCCGTGGGACAGGGAGGAATCAGCCCCAGCATTTT.

This chain joins TRBV11-2 and TRBJ2-2; 9 bases fit TRBD2. The CDR3 has 18 amino acids. Germline CDR1 and CDR2: SGHAT and FQNNGV. V was clipped by 0 bases and J by 0 bases; unmatched bases: 5. The CDR3 bases are TGTGCCAGCAGCTTAGATCACCTAGCGGGGCCGAACACCGGGGAGCTGTTTTTT. It encodes CASSLDHLAGPNTGELFF.

The chain links TRBV5-4 to TRBJ1-2; D possibly corresponds to TRBD1 (5 bases). V lost 0 bases and J lost 6, with 12 bases in between. CDR3 size: 14 residues. Germline V gene lookup returns CDR1 SGHNT and CDR2 YYREEE (reference sequence). CDR3 residues: CASSLGGAKNGYTF. CDR3 DNA sequence: TGTGCCAGCAGCTTGGGGGGCGCGAAGAATGGCTACACCTTC.